The clone carrying this T cell receptor (beta chain) was observed a handful of times. Its antigen is not known. The entry originates in a study of T-cell reconstitution after alpha-beta-depleted transplantation in children. Germline CDR1 reads SEHNR; CDR2 reads FQNEAQ (reference sequence). With 1 base clipped from V and 0 bases from J, the junction kept 6 bases outside the gene matches. The CDR3 has 16 amino acids. Broader study findings: Once a year had passed after transplant, T-cell counts and diversity came mostly from newly produced T cells.

A TCRbeta library incorporating unique molecular identifiers was prepared. TCRdb called the PCR reads again in MiXCR, with one record for every CDR3 protein. The sample has around 300,000 distinct CDR3 sequences, around 25% seen once. This chain connects TRBV7-9 to TRBJ2-7; 7 bases line up with TRBD1. The sequence came from a male patient between 10 and 17 years old who had a stem cell transplant for acute lymphoblastic leukemia, so the T cells may come from the graft donor. The sequences come from PBMCs, mostly from graft donor cells, collected 180 days after TCRalphabeta/CD19-depleted stem cell transplant. The chain's CDR3 is CASSLVTGVSSYEQYF. The CDR3 DNA is TGTGCCAGCAGCTTAGTTACAGGGGTGAGCTCCTACGAGCAGTACTTC.